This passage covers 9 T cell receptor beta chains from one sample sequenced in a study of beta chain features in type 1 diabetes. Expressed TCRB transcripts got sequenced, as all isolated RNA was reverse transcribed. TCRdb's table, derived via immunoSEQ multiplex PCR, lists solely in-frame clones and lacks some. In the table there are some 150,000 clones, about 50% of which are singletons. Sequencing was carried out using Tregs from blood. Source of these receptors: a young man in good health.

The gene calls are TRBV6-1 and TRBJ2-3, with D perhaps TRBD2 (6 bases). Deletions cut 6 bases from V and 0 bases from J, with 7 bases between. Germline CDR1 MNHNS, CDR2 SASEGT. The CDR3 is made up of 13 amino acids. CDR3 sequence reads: CASSRGSTDTQYF. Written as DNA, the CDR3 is TGTGCCAGCAGCCGGGGGAGCACAGATACGCAGTATTTT.

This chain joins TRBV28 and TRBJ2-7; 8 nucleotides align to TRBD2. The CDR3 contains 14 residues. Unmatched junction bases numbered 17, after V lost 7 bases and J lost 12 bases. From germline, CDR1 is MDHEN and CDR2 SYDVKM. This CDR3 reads CASTPGGLGGLGYF. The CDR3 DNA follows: TGTGCCAGCACTCCGGGGGGACTAGGAGGGTTGGGGTACTTC.

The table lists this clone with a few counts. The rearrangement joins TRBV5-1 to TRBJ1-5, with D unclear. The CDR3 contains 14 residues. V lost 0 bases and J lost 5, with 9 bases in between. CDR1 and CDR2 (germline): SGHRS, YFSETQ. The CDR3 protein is CASSLEAGYQPQHF. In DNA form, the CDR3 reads TGCGCCAGCAGCTTGGAGGCGGGTTATCAGCCCCAGCATTTT.

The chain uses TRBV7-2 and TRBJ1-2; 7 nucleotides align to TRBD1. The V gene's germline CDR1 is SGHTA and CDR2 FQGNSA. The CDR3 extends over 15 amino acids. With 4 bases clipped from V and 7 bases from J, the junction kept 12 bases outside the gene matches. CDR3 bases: TGTGCCAGCAGCTCCTCCGAGACAGGGCACTTTGGCTACACCTTC. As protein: CASSSSETGHFGYTF. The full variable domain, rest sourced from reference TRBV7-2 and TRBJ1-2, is GAGVSQSPSNKVTEKGKDVELRCDPISGHTALYWYRQSLGQGLEFLIYFQGNSAPDKSGLPSDRFSAERTGGSVSTLTIQRTQQEDSAVYLCASSSSETGHFGYTFGSGTRLTVV.

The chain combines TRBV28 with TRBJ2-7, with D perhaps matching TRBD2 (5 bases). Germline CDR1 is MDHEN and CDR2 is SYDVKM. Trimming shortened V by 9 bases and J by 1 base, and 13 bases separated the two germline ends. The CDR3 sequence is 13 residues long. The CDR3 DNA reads TGTGCCAGTTTGAGGGTTCAGTCCTACGAGCAGTACTTC. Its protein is CASLRVQSYEQYF.

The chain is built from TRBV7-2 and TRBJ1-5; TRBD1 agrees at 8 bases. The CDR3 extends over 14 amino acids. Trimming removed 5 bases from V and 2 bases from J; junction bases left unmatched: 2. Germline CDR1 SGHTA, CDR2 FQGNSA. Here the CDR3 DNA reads TGTGCCAGCAGCATACAGGGGGGCAATCAGCCCCAGCATTTT. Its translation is CASSIQGGNQPQHF.

The CDR3 region has the DNA TGCGCCAGCAGCTCGCTAGCGGGGGAGAACACAGATACGCAGTATTTT. Residues: CASSSLAGENTDTQYF. The V and J genes are TRBV5-1 and TRBJ2-3; 10 bases map to TRBD2. CDR3 length: 16 amino acids. From germline, CDR1 is SGHRS and CDR2 YFSETQ. Trimming removed 3 bases from V and 2 bases from J; junction bases left unmatched: 6. The full variable domain, rest sourced from reference TRBV5-1 and TRBJ2-3, is KAGVTQTPRYLIKTRGQQVTLSCSPISGHRSVSWYQQTPGQGLQFLFEYFSETQRNKGNFPGRFSGRQFSNSRSEMNVSTLELGDSALYLCASSSLAGENTDTQYFGPGTRLTVL.

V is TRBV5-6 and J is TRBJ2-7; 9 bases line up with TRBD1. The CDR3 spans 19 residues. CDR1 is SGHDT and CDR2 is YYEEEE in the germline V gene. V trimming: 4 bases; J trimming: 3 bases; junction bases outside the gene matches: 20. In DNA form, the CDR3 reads TGTGCCAGCAGCGGCAGCCCAGCAATCGGGACAGGGCGATTCTACGAGCAGTACTTC. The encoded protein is CASSGSPAIGTGRFYEQYF.

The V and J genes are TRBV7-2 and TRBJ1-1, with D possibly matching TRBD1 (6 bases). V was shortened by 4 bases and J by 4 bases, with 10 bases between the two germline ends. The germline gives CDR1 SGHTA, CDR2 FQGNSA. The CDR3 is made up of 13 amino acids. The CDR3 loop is CASSSGVGTEAFF. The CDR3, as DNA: TGTGCCAGCAGCTCAGGGGTGGGCACTGAAGCTTTCTTT. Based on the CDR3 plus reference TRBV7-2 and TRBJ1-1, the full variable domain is GAGVSQSPSNKVTEKGKDVELRCDPISGHTALYWYRQSLGQGLEFLIYFQGNSAPDKSGLPSDRFSAERTGGSVSTLTIQRTQQEDSAVYLCASSSGVGTEAFFGQGTRLTVV.